This T cell receptor beta chain was identified in a study of PD-L1 blockade in urothelial cancer. As for the study in general: T cells numbered a median of around 150,000 in the blood samples.

Using immunoSEQ multiplex PCR, the repertoire was profiled, and TCRdb retains in-frame clones only, with some absent. Of about 56,000 clones detected, about 86% appear once; the ten largest clones hold 2.9%. Sequencing was performed on PBMCs, taken around atezolizumab (anti-PD-L1) treatment. The sequence was collected from a man aged 50 or older with urothelial cancer.

CDR3 in amino acids: CASSLGLRNSPLHF. Here the CDR3 DNA reads TGTGCCAGCAGCTTAGGGTTGCGGAATTCACCCCTCCACTTT. The chain links TRBV7-3 to TRBJ1-6, with D uncertain. The CDR3 extends over 14 amino acids. Between the trimmed V and J ends, which lost 2 bases and 7 bases, there was a span of 9 bases. CDR1 and CDR2 from the germline V gene are SGHTA and FQGTGA.